This T cell receptor beta chain appears in the sequencing data of a study of T cell responses to AZD1222 COVID-19 vaccine. Study results and caveats: Clonal diversity may have been underestimated in mostly white British donors. Researchers report vaccine-associated CD4 TCRs spanning spike, with dominance at 160-218 and 743-854.

V was cut by 4 bases and J by 5 bases, with 12 bases left in between. Germline assignment: CDR1 SGDLS and CDR2 YYNGEE. The CDR3 runs to 14 residues. Worth noting for this clone: Antigen specificity is unknown.

The method was immunoSEQ multiplex PCR; TCRdb's version includes in-frame clones alone and lacks a portion of them. The sample lists around 120,000 clones; about nine tenths were seen once. V and J are TRBV9 and TRBJ1-4, with D possibly being TRBD1 (5 bases). The sample in question was peripheral blood, obtained on day 0 of AZD1222 vaccination. This TCR derives from an adult in good health. The CDR3 protein is CASSPVSGNEKLFF. The CDR3 coding sequence is TGTGCCAGCAGCCCCGTTTCAGGGAATGAAAAACTGTTTTTT.